The rows below give T cell receptor beta chains drawn from one sample of a study of T-cell reconstitution after alpha-beta-depleted transplantation in children. One entry per CDR3 protein, called by TCRdb with MiXCR from the PCR reads. The sample holds some 15,000 distinct CDR3 sequences, 4.5% to 5.5% seen once. The source material was PBMCs, sampled before TCRalphabeta/CD19-depleted stem cell transplant. These receptors all come from a boy aged 10-17 years with acute lymphoblastic leukemia, due to receive a stem cell transplant. Each CDR3 is given with its conserved first and last residue. D genes are given only for firm matches. Some rows mark clone size as missing; the rest say once, few, many or name a class of expanded clone.

D,V,size,J,DNA,CDR3
TRBD1,TRBV7-2,many,TRBJ2-7,TGTGCCAGCAGTTCGGGACAGGGAAAGTTTACCTACGAGCAGTACTTC,CASSSGQGKFTYEQYF
NA,TRBV11-2,many,TRBJ1-5,TGTGCCAGCAGCCTCTCTGGGAGCAATCAGCCCCAGCATTTT,CASSLSGSNQPQHF
NA,TRBV3-1,many,TRBJ1-5,TGTGCCAGCAGCCAAGGACTGCTTAGAGATCAGCCCCAGCATTTT,CASSQGLLRDQPQHF
NA,TRBV15,many,TRBJ2-7,TGTGCCACCAGCAGAGGCACCTCCTACGAGCAGTACTTC,CATSRGTSYEQYF
NA,TRBV20-1,medium-sized,TRBJ2-1,TGCAGTGCTAGATCGGGTCCAAATGAGCAGTTCTTC,CSARSGPNEQFF
NA,TRBV27,many,TRBJ2-7,TGTGCCAGCAGTCCCCGGACTGCTTACGAGCAGTACTTC,CASSPRTAYEQYF
TRBD1,TRBV3-1,many,TRBJ1-1,TGTGCCAGCAGCCAAGTAGTTTTTCCTCGCAGACAGGGAGAAGCTTTCTTT,CASSQVVFPRRQGEAFF
TRBD1,TRBV6-2/TRBV6-3,many,TRBJ1-1,TGTGCCAGCAGTTTCGGGACAGGGTTTGAAGCTTTCTTT,CASSFGTGFEAFF
NA,TRBV5-1,medium-sized,TRBJ2-1,TGCGCCAGCAGCTTGGGGGGGGAGTACAATGAGCAGTTCTTC,CASSLGGEYNEQFF
NA,TRBV15,many,TRBJ2-1,TGTGCCACCAGCCCCGGGGGTCATGAGCAGTTCTTC,CATSPGGHEQFF
NA,TRBV12-3/TRBV12-4,many,TRBJ2-1,TGTGCCAGCAGTCCGACTAGCTACAATGAGCAGTTCTTC,CASSPTSYNEQFF
TRBD1,TRBV5-1,many,TRBJ1-1,TGCGCCAGCAGGGCACCCGGACAGGGATCCGGAGCTTTCTTT,CASRAPGQGSGAFF
TRBD1,TRBV4-1,many,TRBJ1-2,TGCGCCAGCAGCCAAGATCGGGAGGGGGCGCTTGACTATGGCTACACCTTC,CASSQDREGALDYGYTF
NA,TRBV7-8,many,TRBJ1-1,TGTGCCAGCAGCTTGTCTGATGGGACGCCCAGGCGAGCTTTCTTT,CASSLSDGTPRRAFF
NA,TRBV13,many,TRBJ2-7,TGTGCCAGCAGCTTAGTAGTAGAAGGACCCGTCGAGCAGTACTTC,CASSLVVEGPVEQYF
NA,TRBV20-1,many,TRBJ2-7,TGCAGTGCCGGGCGGGGAGCGGCCTACGAGCAGTACTTC,CSAGRGAAYEQYF
NA,TRBV7-2,many,TRBJ2-6,TGTGCCAGCAGCTTTTTGGCTGGGGCCAACGTCCTGACTTTC,CASSFLAGANVLTF
NA,TRBV19,many,TRBJ2-7,TGTGCCAGTAGCCCCGACAGTACCTACGAGCAGTACTTC,CASSPDSTYEQYF
NA,TRBV28,many,TRBJ2-7,TGTGCCAGCAGCCCTCAACAGGGGGGGTACGAGCAGTACTTC,CASSPQQGGYEQYF
TRBD1,TRBV4-1,medium-sized,TRBJ2-2,TGCGCCAGCAGCCTACAATACAGGGGGCCCGGGGAGCTGTTTTTT,CASSLQYRGPGELFF
NA,TRBV7-9,many,TRBJ2-7,TGTGCCAGCAGGGACGGTAACTACGAGCAGTACTTC,CASRDGNYEQYF
NA,TRBV5-4,NA,TRBJ1-4,TGTGCCAGCAGCTTTTCCCCTAATGAAAAACTGTTTTTT,CASSFSPNEKLFF
NA,TRBV9,many,TRBJ1-1,TGTGCCAGCAGCGTAGAGGGCGGGGACACTGAAGCTTTCTTT,CASSVEGGDTEAFF
NA,TRBV7-9,many,TRBJ2-2,TGTGCCAGCAGCGAATACCCCCCGGGGGCCTACACCGGGGAGCTGTTTTTT,CASSEYPPGAYTGELFF
TRBD2,TRBV27,many,TRBJ2-3,TGTGCCAGCAGCTTAGCGGGGAGCACAGATACGCAGTATTTT,CASSLAGSTDTQYF
TRBD2,TRBV5-6,once,TRBJ2-1,TGTGCCATCAGCCCCGGGACTAGCCCCCTTCGGAATGAGCAGTTCTTC,CAISPGTSPLRNEQFF
TRBD1,TRBV4-3,many,TRBJ2-1,TGCGCCAGCAGCCAAACTTACAGGGGTAGCTCCTACAATGAGCAGTTCTTC,CASSQTYRGSSYNEQFF
NA,TRBV5-1,many,TRBJ1-1,TGCGCCAGCAGCGCAACGTCCTCAATGCCAGCTTTCTTT,CASSATSSMPAFF
NA,TRBV2,many,TRBJ1-6,TGTGCCAGCAGTCAGACAGTCTCCGGCTCCTATAATTCACCCCTCCACTTT,CASSQTVSGSYNSPLHF
NA,TRBV28,many,TRBJ1-5,TGTGCCAGCATTGCGGCGGGTGGGGCAGGGGCTCAGCCCCAGCATTTT,CASIAAGGAGAQPQHF
TRBD2,TRBV7-2,many,TRBJ2-7,TGTGCCAGCAGCTTAGCAGGACTAGCCCACGAGCAGTACTTC,CASSLAGLAHEQYF
TRBD1,TRBV4-1,many,TRBJ2-6,TGCGCCAGCAGTCACCAGGGGGCTGGGGCCAACGTCCTGACTTTC,CASSHQGAGANVLTF
NA,TRBV13,many,TRBJ2-7,TGTGCCAGCAGCTTGTACACCTACGAGCAGTACTTC,CASSLYTYEQYF
NA,TRBV28,many,TRBJ1-2,TGTGCCAGCAGTTTACTTTGGAGCGGGGTTCGTGGCTACACCTTC,CASSLLWSGVRGYTF
NA,TRBV10-3,medium-sized,TRBJ1-2,TGTGCCATCAGTGAGGGCAGTCCTTACTATGGCTACACCTTC,CAISEGSPYYGYTF
TRBD1,TRBV6-6,many,TRBJ1-2,TGTGCCAGCAGTACAGGGGGCTCTGGCTACACCTTC,CASSTGGSGYTF
NA,TRBV7-8,many,TRBJ2-5,TGTGCCAGCAGCTTAGATGGGGAAGGGGGTTTCGAGACCCAGTACTTC,CASSLDGEGGFETQYF
TRBD2,TRBV5-4,NA,TRBJ2-7,TGTGCCAGCAGCGCGGGAGACAACTACGAGCAGTACTTC,CASSAGDNYEQYF
NA,TRBV27,many,TRBJ1-1,TGTGCCAGCGCTACCCGAACGGGGAACACTGAAGCTTTCTTT,CASATRTGNTEAFF
TRBD1,TRBV20-1,NA,TRBJ2-7,TGCTGTTTTTGGGGCCCTACGCCGGGACAGCCAAGTATTAGCTCCTACGAGCAGTACTTC,CCFWGPTPGQPSISSYEQYF
TRBD1,TRBV20-1,NA,TRBJ2-7,TGCAGTTCTAGGAGCCAGGCTCCGGGACAGCCAAGTATTAGCTCCTACGAGCAGTACTTC,CSSRSQAPGQPSISSYEQYF
TRBD2,TRBV12-3/TRBV12-4,medium-sized,TRBJ2-5,TGTGCCAGCACCTCTCGGGAGCGGGGGGGCGGAGAGACCCAGTACTTC,CASTSRERGGGETQYF
NA,TRBV4-3,many,TRBJ1-2,TGCGCCAGCAGCCAAGATCGGAGGTATGGCTACACCTTC,CASSQDRRYGYTF
TRBD1,TRBV19,NA,TRBJ2-7,TGTGCCAGTAGCCCCGGACAGGGAGGAGGCTACGAGCAGTACTTC,CASSPGQGGGYEQYF